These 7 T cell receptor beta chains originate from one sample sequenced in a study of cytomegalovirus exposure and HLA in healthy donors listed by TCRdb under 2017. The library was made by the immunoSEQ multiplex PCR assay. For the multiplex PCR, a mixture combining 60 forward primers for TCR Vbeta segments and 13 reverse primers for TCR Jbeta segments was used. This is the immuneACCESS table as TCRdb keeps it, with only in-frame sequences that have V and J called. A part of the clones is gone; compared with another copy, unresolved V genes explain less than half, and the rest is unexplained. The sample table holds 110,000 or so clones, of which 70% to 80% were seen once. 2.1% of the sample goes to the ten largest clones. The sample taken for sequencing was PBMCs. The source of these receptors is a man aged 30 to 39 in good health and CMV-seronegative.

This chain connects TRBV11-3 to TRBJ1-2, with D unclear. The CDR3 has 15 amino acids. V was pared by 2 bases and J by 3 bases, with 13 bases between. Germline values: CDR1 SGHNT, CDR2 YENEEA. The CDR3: CASSLPIRRYYGYTF. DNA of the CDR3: TGTGCCAGCAGCTTACCCATCAGGAGGTACTATGGCTACACCTTC.

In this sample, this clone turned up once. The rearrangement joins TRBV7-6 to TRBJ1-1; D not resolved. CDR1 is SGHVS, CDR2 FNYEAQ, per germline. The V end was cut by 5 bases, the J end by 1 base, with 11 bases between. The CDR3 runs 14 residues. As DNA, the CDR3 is TGTGCCAGCAGCCCACGTCCGGGGAACACTGAAGCTTTCTTT. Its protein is CASSPRPGNTEAFF.

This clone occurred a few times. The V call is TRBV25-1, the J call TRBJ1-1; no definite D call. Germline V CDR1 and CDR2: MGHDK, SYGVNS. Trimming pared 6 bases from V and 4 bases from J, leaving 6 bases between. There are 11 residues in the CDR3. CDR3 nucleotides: TGTGCCAGCAGATCGGGCACTGAAGCTTTCTTT. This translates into CASRSGTEAFF.

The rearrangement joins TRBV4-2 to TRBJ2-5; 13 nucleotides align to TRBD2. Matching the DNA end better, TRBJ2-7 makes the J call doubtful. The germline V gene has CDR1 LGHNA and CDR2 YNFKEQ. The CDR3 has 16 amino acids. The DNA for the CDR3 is TGTGCCAGCAGCGGGGAGTGGACTAGCGGGAGCTACGAGCAGTACTTC. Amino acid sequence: CASSGEWTSGSYEQYF.

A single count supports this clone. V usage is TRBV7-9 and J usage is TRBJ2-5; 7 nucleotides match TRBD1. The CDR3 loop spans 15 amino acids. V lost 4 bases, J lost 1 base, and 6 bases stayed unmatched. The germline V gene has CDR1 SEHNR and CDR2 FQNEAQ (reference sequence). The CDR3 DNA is TGTGCCAGCAGCTCTGGACAGGCGTCCCAAGAGACCCAGTACTTC. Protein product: CASSSGQASQETQYF.

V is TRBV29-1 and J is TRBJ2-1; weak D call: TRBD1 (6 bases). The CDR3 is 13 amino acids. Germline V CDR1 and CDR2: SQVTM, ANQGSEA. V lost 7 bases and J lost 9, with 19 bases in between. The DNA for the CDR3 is TGCAGCGCCGGGACATCCGGTCGGGTTGAGCAGTTCTTC. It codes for CSAGTSGRVEQFF.

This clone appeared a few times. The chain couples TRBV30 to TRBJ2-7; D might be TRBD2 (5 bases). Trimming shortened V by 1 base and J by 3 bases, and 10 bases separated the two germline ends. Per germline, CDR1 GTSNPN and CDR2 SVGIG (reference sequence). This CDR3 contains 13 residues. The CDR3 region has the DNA TGTGCCTGGAGTGGGGGAGAGGGCTACGAGCAGTACTTC. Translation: CAWSGGEGYEQYF.